This TCR beta chain originates from a study of vaccination and CD4 T cells after COVID-19. Looking at the study overall: In the convalescent cohort, there were six males and four females, two of them Hispanic. General study findings and limits: Spike mono-reactivity marked 304 of 307 vaccine-specific clones in convalescent patients.

Trimming cost V 10 bases and J 2 bases, with 15 bases left between them. CDR3 length: 13 residues. Germline V gene lookup returns CDR1 MNHNS and CDR2 SASEGT. Described treatment: roughly nine-day PBMC culture with coronavirus spike peptide pools or control peptides (ViraFEST assay). Before the COVID-19 pandemic (2011-2018), CD4+ T cells were obtained from the unexposed donor. With the Oncomine TCR Beta short-read assay, DNA from cultured CD4+ T cells was sequenced. MiXCR was run by TCRdb on the PCR reads, yielding one entry per CDR3 protein. The table has over 5,000 distinct CDR3 sequences, more than 55% seen once. As regards this clonotype: Its antigen is undetermined.

The receptor was isolated from a human donor in good health. Sequencing was done on a sample of CD4+ T cells from blood, cultured in vitro. This chain joins TRBV6-1 and TRBJ2-7; a weak D match, TRBD2 (5 bases). The CDR3 DNA sequence: TGTGCCAACTCCCGAGGGCAGGCCTACGAGCAGTACTTC. This translates into CANSRGQAYEQYF.